This TCR beta chain was sequenced in a study of blood T cells in healthy people across ages. Study results and limitations: Higher naive T cell percentage went strongly together with higher TCR beta diversity.

Concerning this clonotype itself: Antigen: not known.

The V gene lost 8 bases and the J gene lost 3 bases, with 13 bases spanning the gap. Germline CDR1 DFQATT, CDR2 SNEGSKA (reference sequence). CDR3 size: 12 residues. Combining a sample-barcoded 5' primer with a J-beta primer mix, a second PCR ran for about 7 to 11 cycles. From the 5' RACE reads, TCRdb called clonotypes with MiXCR, one entry per CDR3 protein. The table records under 2,000,000 distinct CDR3 sequences, around half of them present only once. Isolated PBMCs totaled at least 7 million in each sample. The TCR sequence derives from a middle-aged woman in good health. Sequencing input: blood. The V and J genes are TRBV20-1 and TRBJ1-2, with D possibly matching TRBD1 (5 bases). The CDR3 loop is CSNSGTDYGYTF. The CDR3 DNA follows: TGCAGTAACTCAGGGACTGACTATGGCTACACCTTC.